These T cell receptor beta chains were read from a single sample in a study of hypomethylating agent response in myelodysplastic syndrome. Using immunoSEQ multiplex PCR, the repertoire was profiled, and TCRdb retains in-frame clones only, with some absent. The repertoire holds around 4,900 clones, roughly 87% seen once, with less than 25% in the top ten. Sequencing used bone marrow, obtained before or after starting hypomethylating agent treatment for myelodysplastic syndrome (not recorded which). These receptors originate from a human donor with myelodysplastic syndrome. CDR3s include the opening cysteine and the closing phenylalanine or tryptophan. The D gene is left open where the match is weak. For some rows the clone size is stated as once, few or many, or as a class when expanded; others skip it.

D gene,J gene,clone size,V gene,CDR3 DNA,CDR3 protein
-,TRBJ1-2,once,TRBV5-4,TGTGCCAGCTCAAGGGGAACGGGGGCTAACTATGGCTACACCTTC,CASSRGTGANYGYTF
-,TRBJ1-6,-,TRBV27,TGTGCCAGCAGTTTAACTCTACCAAATTCACCCCTCCACTTT,CASSLTLPNSPLHF
-,TRBJ2-5,-,TRBV20-1,TGCAGTGCCCAAAGCGGGGAGACCCAGTACTTC,CSAQSGETQYF
TRBD2,TRBJ2-1,-,TRBV11-2,TGTGCCAGCAGCTTAAAGCCACGGACTAGCGGGAGTAGTATCGATGAGCAGTTCTTC,CASSLKPRTSGSSIDEQFF
-,TRBJ2-1,-,TRBV7-2,TGTGCCAGCAGCTTCGATAGGGTTAGCAATGAGCAGTTCTTC,CASSFDRVSNEQFF
TRBD2,TRBJ2-3,-,TRBV7-2,TGTGCCAGCAGCCCGGTGTCTAGCGGAGATACGCAGTATTTT,CASSPVSSGDTQYF
TRBD2,TRBJ2-3,-,TRBV4-1,TGCGCCAGCAGCCAAGACCCTAGCGGGGCTAGCACAGATACGCAGTATTTT,CASSQDPSGASTDTQYF
-,TRBJ1-1,-,TRBV5-1,TGCGCCAGCAGCCAAGGAGGTCCGAACACTGAAGCTTTCTTT,CASSQGGPNTEAFF
TRBD2,TRBJ2-5,-,TRBV5-6,TGTGCCAGCAGCTTGAGGTTAGCGGGAGGGGTCGGAGAGACCCAGTACTTC,CASSLRLAGGVGETQYF
-,TRBJ2-2,-,TRBV13,TGTGCCAGCAGCTTCCAAAGCGAGGGGTCCACCGGGGAGCTGTTTTTT,CASSFQSEGSTGELFF
-,TRBJ2-5,-,TRBV2,TGTGCCAGCAGTGAGGTCCCGCAAGAGACCCAGTACTTC,CASSEVPQETQYF
TRBD2,TRBJ2-7,-,TRBV7-2,TGTGCCAGCAGCACTAGCGGGAGGGCGGGGGAGCAGTACTTC,CASSTSGRAGEQYF
-,TRBJ2-1,once,TRBV7-2,TGTGCCAGCAGCTTAATGGTGGGGGGAGACAATGAGCAGTTCTTC,CASSLMVGGDNEQFF
TRBD1,TRBJ2-1,-,TRBV16,TGTGCCAGCAGCCCACGACCTACAGGGGTCTCCTACAATGAGCAGTTCTTC,CASSPRPTGVSYNEQFF
-,TRBJ1-2,once,TRBV6-4,TGTGCCAGCAGTGACTGGCAGGGGACGTCCTATGGCTACACCTTC,CASSDWQGTSYGYTF
-,TRBJ2-3,-,TRBV5-1,TGCGCCAGCAGCTTGGAGGGCAGTACAGATACGCAGTATTTT,CASSLEGSTDTQYF
TRBD2,TRBJ2-1,-,TRBV30,TGTGCCTGGAGTGTAACTAGCGGGAGCGGCAATGAGCAGTTCTTC,CAWSVTSGSGNEQFF
-,TRBJ2-6,-,TRBV5-1,TGCGCCAGCAGCTCGGCCGGGGCCAACGTCCTGACTTTC,CASSSAGANVLTF
TRBD1,TRBJ2-7,-,TRBV7-2,TGTGCCAGCAGCCTAGTCCGGGACAGGGGGAACGAGCAGTACTTC,CASSLVRDRGNEQYF
TRBD1,TRBJ2-5,-,TRBV7-6,TGTGCCAGCAGCTTAGCTGGGACAGGGTTTCCAGAGACCCAGTACTTC,CASSLAGTGFPETQYF
-,TRBJ2-1,-,TRBV6-5,TGTGCCAGCAGATCCTCCCGGACAATTCTAGGTGAGCAGTTCTTC,CASRSSRTILGEQFF
-,TRBJ1-2,-,TRBV6-5,TGTGCCAGCAGTTCGGACAGAAATGACTATGGCTACACCTTC,CASSSDRNDYGYTF
TRBD1,TRBJ1-5,-,TRBV19,TGTGCCAGTAGTCCAGCCAGGGGGAGTCAGCCCCAGCATTTT,CASSPARGSQPQHF
TRBD1,TRBJ1-5,few,TRBV6-1,TGTGCCAGCAGGGAGGGGACAGCCAGCAATCAGCCCCAGCATTTT,CASREGTASNQPQHF
-,TRBJ1-2,-,TRBV19,TGTGCCAGTACTGAACCCGGGGCAGCCATGGCGAGCTACACCTTC,CASTEPGAAMASYTF
-,TRBJ2-5,few,TRBV2,TGTGCCAGCACCCCCACAGGGACCCCGGGTGAGACCCAGTACTTC,CASTPTGTPGETQYF
-,TRBJ2-3,-,TRBV7-9,TGTGCCAGCAGCTTAGATGGGGGGTATAGCACAGATACGCAGTATTTT,CASSLDGGYSTDTQYF
-,TRBJ2-7,-,TRBV7-2,TGTGCCAGCAGCTCGGGACGACAAGCATGGGAGCAGTACTTC,CASSSGRQAWEQYF